The source of this T cell receptor (beta chain) is a study of T cells in Graves' hyperthyroidism and ophthalmopathy. Researchers amplified the TCR beta CDR3 regions from RNA transcripts. An initial round of RT-PCR targeting the TCR CDR3 relied on the HTBI primer set. TCRdb itself ran the multiplex PCR reads through MiXCR, one entry per CDR3 protein. The sample yields around 250,000 distinct CDR3 sequences, roughly 15% seen once. This clonotype was seen many times. The CDR3 contains 15 residues. Trimming cost V 3 bases and J 5 bases; bases outside gene matches: 8. The V gene's germline CDR1 is LGHNA and CDR2 YNFKEQ. Diagnoses were established using clinical symptoms, serum thyroxine and TRAb, thyroid ultrasound and orbital computed tomography.

The chain uses TRBV4-2 and TRBJ2-7, with 9 bases matching TRBD2. The TCR was taken from a woman in her 40s with Graves' hyperthyroidism that later progressed to Graves' ophthalmopathy. The sample comprised blood. The CDR3 nucleotides read TGTGCCAGCAGCCATGCGGGAGGGCCCCCAAACGAGCAGTACTTC. It encodes CASSHAGGPPNEQYF.